In this sample, the clone carrying this T cell receptor (beta chain) turned up a few times. No antigen is known for it. These data are taken from a study of T cells after yellow fever vaccination. General observations from the study: Detected again after the booster were most primary-vaccination clones, at 96% CD4 and 88% CD8.

Conversion of TCR transcripts into cDNA relied on 5'RACE template switching, which added a universal primer site and UMIs. TCRdb recomputed calls from the 5' RACE reads with MiXCR, one row per CDR3 protein. The table shows hundreds of thousands of distinct CDR3 sequences, with over 15% occurring only once. V lost 4 bases and J 2 bases, leaving 9 bases between the germline ends. The CDR3 is 14 residues long. The receptor was isolated from a man in his late teens or twenties who received the YFV17D yellow fever vaccine. The material sequenced was PBMCs, taken before the yellow fever booster vaccination. The J gene is TRBJ1-3, the V gene TRBV12-3 or TRBV12-4; perhaps TRBD1 as D (6 bases). This CDR3 is CASSYRDAGNTIYF. Written as DNA, the CDR3 is TGTGCCAGCAGTTACAGGGATGCTGGAAACACCATATATTTT.